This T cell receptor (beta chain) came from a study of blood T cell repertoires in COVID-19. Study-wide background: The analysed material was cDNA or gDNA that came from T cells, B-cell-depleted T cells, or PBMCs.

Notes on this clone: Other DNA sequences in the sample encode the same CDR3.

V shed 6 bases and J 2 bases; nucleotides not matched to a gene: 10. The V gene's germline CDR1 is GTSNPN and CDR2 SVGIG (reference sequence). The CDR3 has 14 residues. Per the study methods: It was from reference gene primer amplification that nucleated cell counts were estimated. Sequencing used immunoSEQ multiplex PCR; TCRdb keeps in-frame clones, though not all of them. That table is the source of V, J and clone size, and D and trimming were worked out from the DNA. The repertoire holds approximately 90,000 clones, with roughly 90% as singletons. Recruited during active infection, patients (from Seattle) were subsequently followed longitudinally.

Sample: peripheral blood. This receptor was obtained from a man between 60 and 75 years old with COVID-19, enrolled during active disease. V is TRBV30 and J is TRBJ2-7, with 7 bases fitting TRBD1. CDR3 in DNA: TGTGCCTGTACTCCGACAGGGTCACCCTACGAGCAGTACTTC. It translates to CACTPTGSPYEQYF.